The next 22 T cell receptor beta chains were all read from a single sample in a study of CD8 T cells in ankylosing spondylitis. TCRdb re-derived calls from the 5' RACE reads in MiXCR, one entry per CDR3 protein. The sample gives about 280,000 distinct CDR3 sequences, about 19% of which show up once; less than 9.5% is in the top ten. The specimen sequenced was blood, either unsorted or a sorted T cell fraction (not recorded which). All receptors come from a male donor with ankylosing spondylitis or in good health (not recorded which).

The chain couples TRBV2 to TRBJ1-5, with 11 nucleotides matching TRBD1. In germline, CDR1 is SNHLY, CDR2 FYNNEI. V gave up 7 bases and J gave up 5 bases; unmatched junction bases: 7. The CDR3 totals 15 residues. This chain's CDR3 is CASTWDRGGDQPQHF. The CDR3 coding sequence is TGTGCCAGCACTTGGGACAGGGGGGGCGATCAGCCCCAGCATTTT.

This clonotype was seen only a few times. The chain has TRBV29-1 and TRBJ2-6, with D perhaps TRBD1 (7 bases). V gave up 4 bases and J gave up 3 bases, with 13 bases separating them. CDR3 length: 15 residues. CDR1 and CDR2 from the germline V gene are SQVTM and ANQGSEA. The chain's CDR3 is CSVGQGGGGANVLTF. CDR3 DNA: TGCAGCGTTGGTCAGGGGGGAGGTGGGGCCAACGTCCTGACTTTC.

This CDR3 is CASSLTPVPWSSYNEQFF. Written as DNA, the CDR3 is TGTGCCAGCAGCCTTACTCCTGTTCCTTGGAGCTCCTACAATGAGCAGTTCTTC. This sequence joins TRBV6-5 and TRBJ2-1, with no clear D. The CDR3 covers 18 residues. Germline CDR1 MNHEY, CDR2 SVGAGI. Trimming stripped 6 bases from V and 0 bases from J, with 21 bases between.

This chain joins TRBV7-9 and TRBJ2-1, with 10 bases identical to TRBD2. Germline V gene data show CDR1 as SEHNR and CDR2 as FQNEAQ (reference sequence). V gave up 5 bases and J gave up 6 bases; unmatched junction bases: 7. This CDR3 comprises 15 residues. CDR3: CASSRTSGAINEQFF. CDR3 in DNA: TGTGCCAGCAGCAGAACTAGCGGGGCAATCAATGAGCAGTTCTTC.

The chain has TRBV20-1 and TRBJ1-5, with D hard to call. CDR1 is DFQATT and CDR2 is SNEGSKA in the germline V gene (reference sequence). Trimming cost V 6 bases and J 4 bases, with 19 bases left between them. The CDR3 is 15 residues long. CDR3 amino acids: CSAIDGPPTNQPQHF. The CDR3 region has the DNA TGCAGTGCGATCGACGGGCCCCCAACGAATCAGCCCCAGCATTTT.

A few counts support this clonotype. CDR3 bases: TGCGCCAGCAGGAGACAGGGCCGTTACGAGCAGTACGTC. It yields the protein CASRRQGRYEQYV. The J gene is TRBJ2-7, the V gene TRBV23-1, with TRBD1 matching over 7 bases. TRBV23-1 is identified as an open reading frame with a role that is uncertain. The J segment lost 4 bases and the V segment lost 6 bases, leaving 6 bases of the junction unmatched. CDR3 length: 13 residues.

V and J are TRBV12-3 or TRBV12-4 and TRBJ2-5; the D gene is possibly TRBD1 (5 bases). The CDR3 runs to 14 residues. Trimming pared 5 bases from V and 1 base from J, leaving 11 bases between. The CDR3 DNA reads TGTGCCAGCAGTGTTGTGGGGCCCCAAGAGACCCAGTACTTC. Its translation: CASSVVGPQETQYF.

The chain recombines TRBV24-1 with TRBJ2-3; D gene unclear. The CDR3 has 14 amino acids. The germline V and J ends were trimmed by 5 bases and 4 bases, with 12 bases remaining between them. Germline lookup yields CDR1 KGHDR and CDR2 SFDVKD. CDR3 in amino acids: CATSAARQADTQYF. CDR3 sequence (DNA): TGTGCCACCAGTGCGGCTCGTCAAGCAGATACGCAGTATTTT.

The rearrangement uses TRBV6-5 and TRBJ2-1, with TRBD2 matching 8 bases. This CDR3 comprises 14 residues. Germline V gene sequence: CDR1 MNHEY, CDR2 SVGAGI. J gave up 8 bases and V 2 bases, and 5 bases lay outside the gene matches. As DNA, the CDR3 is TGTGCCAGCAGTTACGTCGGACTAGCAGATGAGCAGTTCTTC. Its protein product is CASSYVGLADEQFF.

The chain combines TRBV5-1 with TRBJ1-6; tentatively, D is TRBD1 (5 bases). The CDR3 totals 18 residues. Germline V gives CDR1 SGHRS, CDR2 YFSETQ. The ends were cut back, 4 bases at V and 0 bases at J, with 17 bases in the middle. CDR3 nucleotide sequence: TGCGCCAGCAGCCCCTATTCGGCAGGGAGCTCCTATAATTCACCCCTCCACTTT. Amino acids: CASSPYSAGSSYNSPLHF.

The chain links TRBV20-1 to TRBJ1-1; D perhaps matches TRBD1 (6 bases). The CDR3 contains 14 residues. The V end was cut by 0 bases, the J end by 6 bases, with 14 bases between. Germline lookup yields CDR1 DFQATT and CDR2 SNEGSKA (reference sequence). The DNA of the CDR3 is TGCAGTGCTAGAGAGCCCGGGACAACTCCTGAAGCTTTCTTT. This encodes CSAREPGTTPEAFF.

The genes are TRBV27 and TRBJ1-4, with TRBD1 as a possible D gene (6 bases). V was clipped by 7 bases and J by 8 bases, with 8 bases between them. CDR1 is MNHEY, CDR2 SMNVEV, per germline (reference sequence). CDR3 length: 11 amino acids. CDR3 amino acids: CASKGGEKLFF. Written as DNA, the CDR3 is TGTGCCAGCAAGGGGGGAGAAAAACTGTTTTTT.

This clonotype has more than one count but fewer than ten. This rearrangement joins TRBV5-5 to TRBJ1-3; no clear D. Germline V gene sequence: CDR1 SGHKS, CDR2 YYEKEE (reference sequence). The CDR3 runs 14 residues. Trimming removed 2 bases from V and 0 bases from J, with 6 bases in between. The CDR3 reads CASSLGNSGNTIYF. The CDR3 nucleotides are TGTGCCAGCAGCTTAGGGAACTCTGGAAACACCATATATTTT.

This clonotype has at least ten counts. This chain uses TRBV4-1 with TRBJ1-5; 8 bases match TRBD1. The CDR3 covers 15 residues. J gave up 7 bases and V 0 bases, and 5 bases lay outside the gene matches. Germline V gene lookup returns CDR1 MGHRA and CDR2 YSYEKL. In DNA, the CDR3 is TGCGCCAGCAGCCAAGATAGGACAGGGAACCAGCCCCAGCATTTT. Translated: CASSQDRTGNQPQHF.

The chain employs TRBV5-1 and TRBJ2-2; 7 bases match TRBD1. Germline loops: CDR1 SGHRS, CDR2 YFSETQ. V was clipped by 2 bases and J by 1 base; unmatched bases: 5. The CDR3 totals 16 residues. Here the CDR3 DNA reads TGCGCCAGCAGCTTAACAGGGGCCCTGAACACCGGGGAGCTGTTTTTT. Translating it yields CASSLTGALNTGELFF.

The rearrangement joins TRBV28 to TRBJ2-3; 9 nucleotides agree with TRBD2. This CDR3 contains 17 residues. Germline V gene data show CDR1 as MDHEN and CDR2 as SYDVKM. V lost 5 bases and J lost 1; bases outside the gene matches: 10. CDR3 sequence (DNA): TGTGCCAGCAGTCCATCGGTACTAGCGGGCCGCACAGATACGCAGTATTTT. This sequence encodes CASSPSVLAGRTDTQYF. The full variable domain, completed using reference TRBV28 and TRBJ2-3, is DVKVTQSSRYLVKRTGEKVFLECVQDMDHENMFWYRQDPGLGLRLIYFSYDVKMKEKGDIPEGYSVSREKKERFSLILESASTNQTSMYLCASSPSVLAGRTDTQYFGPGTRLTVL.

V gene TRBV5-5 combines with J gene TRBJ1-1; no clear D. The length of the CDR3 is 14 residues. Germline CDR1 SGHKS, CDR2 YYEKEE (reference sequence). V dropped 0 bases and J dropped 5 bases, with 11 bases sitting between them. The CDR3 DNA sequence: TGTGCCAGCAGCTTGGCGTCTTATCGGACTGAAGCTTTCTTT. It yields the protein CASSLASYRTEAFF. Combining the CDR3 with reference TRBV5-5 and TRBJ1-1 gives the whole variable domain DAGVTQSPTHLIKTRGQQVTLRCSPISGHKSVSWYQQVLGQGPQFIFQYYEKEERGRGNFPDRFSARQFPNYSSELNVNALLLGDSALYLCASSLASYRTEAFFGQGTRLTVV.

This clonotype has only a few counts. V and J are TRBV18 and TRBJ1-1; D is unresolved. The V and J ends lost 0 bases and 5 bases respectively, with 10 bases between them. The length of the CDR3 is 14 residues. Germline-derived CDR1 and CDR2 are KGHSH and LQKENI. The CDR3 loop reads CASSPPESRTEAFF. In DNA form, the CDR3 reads TGTGCCAGCTCACCACCCGAGTCGAGGACTGAAGCTTTCTTT.

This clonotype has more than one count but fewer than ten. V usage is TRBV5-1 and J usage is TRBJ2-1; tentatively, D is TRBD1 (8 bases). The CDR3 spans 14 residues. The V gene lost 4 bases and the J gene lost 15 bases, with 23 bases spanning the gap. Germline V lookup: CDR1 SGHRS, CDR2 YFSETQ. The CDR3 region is CASSPTGGQGAAFF. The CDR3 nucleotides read TGCGCCAGCAGCCCCACGGGGGGTCAGGGGGCTGCGTTCTTC.

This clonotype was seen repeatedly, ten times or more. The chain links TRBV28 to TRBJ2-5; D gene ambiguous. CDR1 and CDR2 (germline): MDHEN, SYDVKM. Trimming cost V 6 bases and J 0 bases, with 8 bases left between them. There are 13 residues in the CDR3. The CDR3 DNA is TGTGCCAGCAGCGGTACGGACCAAGAGACCCAGTACTTC. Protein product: CASSGTDQETQYF.

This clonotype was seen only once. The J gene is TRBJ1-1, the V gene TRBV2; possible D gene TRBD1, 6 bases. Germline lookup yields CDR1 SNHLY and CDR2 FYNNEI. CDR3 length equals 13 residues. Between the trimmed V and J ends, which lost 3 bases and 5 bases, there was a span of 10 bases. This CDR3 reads CASSDGRGTEAFF. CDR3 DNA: TGTGCCAGCAGTGATGGCAGGGGTACTGAAGCTTTCTTT.

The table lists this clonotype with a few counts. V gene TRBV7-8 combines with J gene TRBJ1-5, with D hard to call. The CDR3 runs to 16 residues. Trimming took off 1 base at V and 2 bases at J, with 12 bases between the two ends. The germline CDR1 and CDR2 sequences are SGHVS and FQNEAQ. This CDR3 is CASSLVFGGRNQPQHF. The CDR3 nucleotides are TGTGCCAGCAGCTTAGTGTTTGGCGGTCGCAATCAGCCCCAGCATTTT. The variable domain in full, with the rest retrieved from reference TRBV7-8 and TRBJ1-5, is GAGVSQSPRYKVAKRGQDVALRCDPISGHVSLFWYQQALGQGPEFLTYFQNEAQLDKSGLPSDRFFAERPEGSVSTLKIQRTQQEDSAVYLCASSLVFGGRNQPQHFGDGTRLSIL.